Listed below are T cell receptor beta chains from one sample, sequenced in a study of regulatory T cells in long-lasting Graves disease. From the multiplex PCR reads, TCRdb called clonotypes with MiXCR, one entry per CDR3 protein. The sample yields approximately 470,000 distinct CDR3 sequences, under 25% seen once. Sequencing used peripheral blood mononuclear cells (PBMCs), obtained when the disease was refractory, from a patient treated with antithyroid drugs. The origin of the receptors is a female donor with Graves disease. The CDR3 runs from the conserved cysteine through the conserved F or W. D genes are given only for firm matches. Not all rows give a size; the values are once, few, many and, for expanded clones, a class.

NA	TRBV3-1	many	TRBJ2-7	CASSQESWVSDEQYF	TGTGCCAGCAGCCAAGAATCCTGGGTCAGCGACGAGCAGTACTTC
NA	TRBV9	many	TRBJ1-1	CASSVAGENTEAFF	TGTGCCAGCAGCGTAGCCGGTGAGAACACTGAAGCTTTCTTT
NA	TRBV20-1	many	TRBJ2-3	CSASSVTVTDTQYF	TGCAGTGCTAGTAGCGTCACCGTCACAGATACGCAGTATTTT
TRBD1	TRBV25-1	NA	TRBJ2-7	CASSEYTQGRYEQYF	TGTGCCAGCAGTGAATATACACAGGGGCGCTACGAGCAGTACTTC
NA	TRBV9	NA	TRBJ2-5	CASSRSSTLGETQYF	TGTGCCAGCAGTCGGAGCAGCACCCTGGGGGAGACCCAGTACTTC
NA	TRBV29-1	NA	TRBJ1-1	CSVAHSIRGAFF	TGCAGCGTTGCCCACTCAATCAGGGGAGCTTTCTTT
NA	TRBV29-1	few	TRBJ1-5	CSVVWATSSNQPQHF	TGCAGCGTTGTATGGGCAACGAGCAGCAATCAGCCCCAGCATTTT
NA	TRBV7-9	NA	TRBJ2-6	CASSSPGPLDPKISGANVLTF	TGTGCCAGCAGCTCCCCCGGACCGCTGGACCCTAAAATCTCTGGGGCCAACGTCCTGACTTTC
TRBD1	TRBV5-1	many	TRBJ1-1	CASPTGLLVF	TGCGCCAGCCCGACAGGGTTGCTCGTCTTT
NA	TRBV20-1	NA	TRBJ2-3	CSARLGVMTDTQYF	TGCAGTGCTAGATTGGGGGTAATGACAGATACGCAGTATTTT
TRBD1	TRBV5-1	NA	TRBJ2-1	CASRKGQGPSSSYNEQFF	TGCGCCAGCAGGAAGGGACAGGGCCCCTCATCCTCCTACAATGAGCAGTTCTTC
NA	TRBV7-9	few	TRBJ2-2	CASSPGRVAGELFF	TGTGCCAGCAGCCCCGGCAGGGTCGCCGGGGAGCTGTTTTTT
NA	TRBV30	NA	TRBJ1-3	CAWMDGAGNTIYF	TGTGCCTGGATGGATGGAGCTGGAAACACCATATATTTT
TRBD1	TRBV27	many	TRBJ1-6	CASSMGQYNSPLHF	TGTGCCAGCAGTATGGGACAGTATAATTCACCCCTCCACTTT
NA	TRBV19	many	TRBJ2-6	CASSGSGANVLTF	TGTGCCAGCTCTGGCTCTGGGGCCAACGTCCTGACTTTC
TRBD1	TRBV6-2/TRBV6-3	NA	TRBJ2-7	CASSYSTTGVGEQYF	TGTGCCAGCAGTTACTCGACGACAGGGGTAGGCGAGCAGTACTTC
TRBD1	TRBV6-5	NA	TRBJ2-2	CASSYSQGSGELFF	TGTGCCAGCAGTTACTCACAGGGGAGCGGGGAGCTGTTTTTT
NA	TRBV20-1	many	TRBJ2-7	CSAWRTVTYEQYF	TGCAGTGCTTGGCGGACAGTTACCTACGAGCAGTACTTC
NA	TRBV20-1	many	TRBJ2-5	CSAQPGLETQYF	TGCAGTGCCCAACCGGGGCTCGAGACCCAGTACTTC
NA	TRBV7-9	once	TRBJ2-7	CASSPLVGGLYEQYF	TGTGCCAGCAGCCCCCTCGTGGGCGGCCTCTACGAGCAGTACTTC
NA	TRBV6-5	few	TRBJ1-5	CASSYSTAQGRHQPQHF	TGTGCCAGCAGTTACTCGACGGCGCAGGGACGGCACCAGCCCCAGCATTTT
NA	TRBV28	many	TRBJ2-5	CASSPLTETQYF	TGTGCCAGCAGTCCCTTAACGGAGACCCAGTACTTC
TRBD2	TRBV29-1	many	TRBJ2-5	CSVLGLAGIQETQYF	TGCAGCGTCCTAGGACTAGCGGGAATACAAGAGACCCAGTACTTC
NA	TRBV6-2/TRBV6-3	many	TRBJ2-7	CASSYYGGPYEQYF	TGTGCCAGCAGTTACTACGGGGGACCCTACGAGCAGTACTTC
TRBD2	TRBV19	NA	TRBJ2-7	CASSTDTSGKMYEQYF	TGTGCCAGTAGTACTGATACTAGCGGAAAGATGTACGAGCAGTACTTC
NA	TRBV7-9	NA	TRBJ1-4	CASSLFLGLGEKLFF	TGTGCCAGCAGCTTATTTCTGGGCTTGGGCGAAAAACTGTTTTTT
NA	TRBV28	many	TRBJ2-7	CASAPGGITYEQYF	TGTGCCAGCGCCCCTGGGGGAATCACCTACGAGCAGTACTTC
NA	TRBV6-2/TRBV6-3	once	TRBJ2-5	CASSYSQALQETQYF	TGTGCCAGCAGTTACTCCCAAGCGCTCCAAGAGACCCAGTACTTC
NA	TRBV7-8	many	TRBJ1-2	CASSPEPGGDGYTF	TGTGCCAGCAGCCCCGAGCCCGGGGGAGATGGCTACACCTTC
NA	TRBV6-5	many	TRBJ2-7	CASSYSPASYEQYF	TGTGCCAGCAGTTACTCCCCAGCCTCCTACGAGCAGTACTTC
NA	TRBV11-2	many	TRBJ2-5	CASSSGDGGWSSQYF	TGTGCCAGCAGCTCCGGGGACGGCGGGTGGTCGTCCCAGTACTTC
NA	TRBV7-2	few	TRBJ2-2	CASSLADPNTGELFF	TGTGCCAGCAGCTTAGCCGATCCAAACACCGGGGAGCTGTTTTTT
TRBD1	TRBV18	once	TRBJ2-2	CASSSRQGKLGELFF	TGTGCCAGCTCATCGAGACAGGGAAAGCTCGGGGAGCTGTTTTTT
NA	TRBV5-1	few	TRBJ2-7	CASSLATYYEQYF	TGCGCCAGCAGCTTAGCCACCTACTACGAGCAGTACTTC
NA	TRBV28	many	TRBJ2-7	CASSWGPPYEQYF	TGTGCCAGCAGTTGGGGACCCCCCTACGAGCAGTACTTC
NA	TRBV7-3	NA	TRBJ2-6	CASSLGPSRFAGANVLTF	TGTGCCAGCAGCTTAGGTCCTTCAAGATTCGCGGGGGCCAACGTCCTGACTTTC
NA	TRBV6-1	many	TRBJ1-5	CASSLTHDSNQPQHF	TGTGCCAGCAGCTTGACACACGATAGCAATCAGCCCCAGCATTTT
NA	TRBV19	NA	TRBJ1-1	CASSRTELNTEAFF	TGTGCCAGTAGTCGGACAGAGCTGAACACTGAAGCTTTCTTT
TRBD1	TRBV12-3/TRBV12-4	many	TRBJ1-2	CASTNFRGQGMTF	TGTGCCAGCACCAATTTCCGTGGACAGGGAATGACCTTC
TRBD1	TRBV5-1	few	TRBJ1-2	CASSPKTGGFGYTF	TGCGCCAGCAGCCCTAAGACAGGGGGTTTTGGCTACACCTTC
NA	TRBV12-3/TRBV12-4	few	TRBJ2-3	CASSYHSDTQYF	TGTGCCAGCAGTTATCATTCCGATACGCAGTATTTT
NA	TRBV28	few	TRBJ2-7	CASNSAGAYEQYF	TGTGCCAGCAATTCAGCGGGTGCCTACGAGCAGTACTTC
NA	TRBV29-1	many	TRBJ1-3	CSVVDGNTIYF	TGCAGCGTGGTGGATGGAAACACCATATATTTT
NA	TRBV5-6	few	TRBJ2-7	CASSLVGSRYEQYF	TGTGCCAGCAGCTTGGTCGGGAGCCGCTACGAGCAGTACTTC
NA	TRBV6-2/TRBV6-3	NA	TRBJ1-5	CASSYHDRFPQPQHF	TGTGCCAGCAGTTACCATGACAGGTTTCCTCAGCCCCAGCATTTT
NA	TRBV28	many	TRBJ1-1	CATLRYTEAFF	TGTGCCACCCTGAGGTACACTGAAGCTTTCTTT
TRBD1	TRBV2	NA	TRBJ2-3	CASNRGTDTQYF	TGTGCCAGCAACAGGGGGACAGATACGCAGTATTTT
NA	TRBV20-1	few	TRBJ1-5	CSARVQGGGYNQPQHF	TGCAGTGCTAGGGTGCAGGGTGGGGGATACAATCAGCCCCAGCATTTT
NA	TRBV12-5	many	TRBJ1-1	CASGVSWNTEAFF	TGTGCTAGTGGTGTTTCTTGGAACACTGAAGCTTTCTTT
NA	TRBV11-2	many	TRBJ1-5	CASSPWGDSNQPQHF	TGTGCCAGCAGCCCCTGGGGGGATAGCAATCAGCCCCAGCATTTT